Below are 32 T cell receptor beta chains sequenced from a single sample in a study of tissue T cells after allogeneic stem cell transplantation (dated by TCRdb to the early 2020s). Library preparation used the immunoSEQ multiplex PCR assay. TCRdb holds this immuneACCESS table with in-frame rearrangements only. Some clones are missing; in checked studies, unresolved V genes explain under half, and the rest has no known cause. The sample has about 5,000 clones on record, approximately 50% of them singletons. Approximately 10% of the sample is held by the ten biggest clonotypes. According to the study, the label for this sample's time point signals: mouse harvest day 7 after allogeneic transplant. Each mouse graft, delivered by tail vein injection, combined 10^6 splenic CD5+ T cells with 10^7 T-cell-depleted bone marrow cells. Sequencing was performed on gut tissue. These receptors came from a female BALB/c mouse given C57BL/6 T cells with graft-versus-host disease after an allogeneic hematopoietic cell transplant.

This clone appeared a single time. Gene and germline names: mouse. Coverage ceases 1 residue before the CDR3 finishes, and the germline J gene fills in the end. The V gene is TRBV3, the J gene TRBJ1-3; D not certain. The CDR3 has 14 residues. V was shortened by 0 bases and J by 0 bases, with 3 bases between the two germline ends. Germline CDR1 is SNHLY and CDR2 is FYNGKV (reference sequence). The CDR3 DNA, read in part, is TGTGCCAGCAGCTTAGCAAATTCTGGAAATACGCTCTAT. As protein: CASSLANSGNTLY. The entire CDR3 sequence reads CASSLANSGNTLYF.

Points on this clone: Genes here carry mouse names. This chain's CDR3 is CASSPDSPLYF. The part of the CDR3 DNA that was read is TGTGCCAGCTCTCCGGATTCGCCCCTCTAC. V and J are TRBV12-2 and TRBJ1-6; D is undetermined. The CDR3 end lies 1 residue beyond the end of the read and is filled in from the germline J gene. TRBJ1-6 is identified as an open reading frame with a role that is uncertain. Germline-derived CDR1 and CDR2 are SGHLS and HYDKME. The CDR3 extends over 11 amino acids. Between the trimmed V and J ends, which lost 2 bases and 8 bases, there was a span of 3 bases.

For this clone: Genes here carry mouse names. CDR3 in amino acids: CSSSQGDTQYF. The covered CDR3 bases are TGCTCCAGCAGTCAAGGCGACACCCAGTAC. The V call is TRBV23, the J call TRBJ2-5. From the germline J gene comes the end of the CDR3, since the read stops 1 residue before it. This CDR3 has 11 amino acids. Germline CDR1 reads KGHTA; CDR2 reads FQNQQP.

About this clone itself: Gene names are mouse gene names. The read ends 1 residue shy of where the CDR3 ends; the end is completed using the germline J gene. This chain joins TRBV5 and TRBJ1-1; 7 bases are a match to TRBD1. The length of the CDR3 is 15 residues. Looked up from germline, CDR1 is LGHNA and CDR2 is YNLKQL (reference sequence). The ends lost 0 bases at V and 0 bases at J; junction bases unmatched: 1. CDR3 DNA, as far as it was read: TGTGCCAGCAGCCAAGATACAGGGGCAAACACAGAAGTCTTC. This gives the protein CASSQDTGANTEVF. The entire CDR3 reads CASSQDTGANTEVFF.

This clone is medium-sized. Here the gene names and germline are mouse. The CDR3 goes on 1 residue after the read ends, and that part is filled in from the germline J gene. This chain uses TRBV16 with TRBJ1-6; D gene ambiguous. TRBJ1-6 has ORF status, its function being uncertain. Germline V CDR1 and CDR2: SGHSA, FRNQAP. Trimming cost V 0 bases and J 4 bases, with 4 bases left between them. This CDR3 comprises 14 residues. The CDR3 bases that were read are TGTGCAAGCAGCTTAGATTCATATAATTCGCCCCTCTAC. It is translated as CASSLDSYNSPLY. The whole CDR3 region reads CASSLDSYNSPLYF.

This clone has just one count. Genes here carry mouse names. The read finishes 1 residue shy of the CDR3 end, and the germline J gene is used to complete it. The chain links TRBV23 to TRBJ1-4. The CDR3 totals 12 residues. Germline-derived CDR1 and CDR2 are KGHTA and FQNQQP. CDR3 amino acids: CSSSRDHERLFF. Incomplete CDR3 DNA: TGCTCCAGCAGTCGGGACCACGAAAGATTATTT.

Comment on this clone: These gene names are mouse names. The read falls 1 residue short of the CDR3 end, and the missing part is taken from the germline J gene. The chain has TRBV15 and TRBJ2-7; TRBD2 matches at 11 bases. The CDR3 loop spans 13 amino acids. CDR1 and CDR2 (germline): SGHND, FRSKSL. The trim removed 6 bases at V and 4 bases at J, leaving 2 bases unmatched. The covered CDR3 bases are TGTGCCAGCAGCCGGGACTGGGGGTATGAACAGTAC. Translation gives CASSRDWGYEQY. The CDR3 in full is CASSRDWGYEQYF.

Points on this clone: Gene and germline names: mouse. The read terminates 1 residue before the CDR3 end, so the remaining end is supplied by the germline J gene. The chain couples TRBV16 to TRBJ2-5; D is possibly TRBD1 (5 bases). V lost 1 base and J lost 3, with 5 bases in between. The CDR3 is 13 residues long. Germline CDR1 and CDR2: SGHSA and FRNQAP. CDR3: CASSLGQQDTQYF. The CDR3 bases that were read are TGTGCAAGCAGCTTAGGACAGCAAGACACCCAGTAC.

With respect to this clone: Gene names are mouse gene names. The sequenced fragment ends 1 residue before the CDR3 boundary, so the rest is inferred from the germline J gene. This sequence joins TRBV5 and TRBJ2-5, with 10 bases matching TRBD2. The CDR3 runs to 16 residues. With 3 bases clipped from V and 0 bases from J, the junction kept 3 bases outside the gene matches. CDR1 is LGHNA and CDR2 is YNLKQL in the germline V gene (reference sequence). CDR3 region: CASSQDWGFNQDTQYF. CDR3 DNA, as far as it was read: TGTGCCAGCAGCCAGGACTGGGGGTTTAACCAAGACACCCAGTAC.

This clone was counted a few times. Gene names and germline refer to mouse. The read ends 1 residue shy of where the CDR3 ends; the end is completed using the germline J gene. The chain is built from TRBV31 and TRBJ1-4, with TRBD1 identical over 10 bases. The germline CDR1 and CDR2 sequences are GKSSPN and SITVG. V lost 5 bases and J lost 5; bases outside the gene matches: 2. The CDR3 has 13 residues. The CDR3 loop reads CAWDRGRNERLFF. The CDR3 bases that were read are TGTGCCTGGGACAGGGGGCGGAACGAAAGATTATTT. The full variable domain, completed using reference TRBV31 and TRBJ1-4, is AQTIHQWPVAEIKAVGSPLSLGCTIKGKSSPNLYWYWQATGGTLQQLFYSITVGQVESVVQLNLSASRPKDDQFILSTEKLLLSHSGFYLCAWDRGRNERLFFGHGTKLSVL.

Remarks on this clone: All gene names here are mouse names. The CDR3 loop is CASSTGVGVFF. CDR3 bases read: TGTGCAAGCAGCACAGGGGTAGGAGTCTTC. The V and J genes are TRBV16 and TRBJ1-1; 7 bases fit TRBD1. The read stops 1 residue short of the end of the CDR3; the missing end is completed from the germline J gene. Germline CDR1 reads SGHSA; CDR2 reads FRNQAP. The trim removed 5 bases at V and 10 bases at J, leaving 4 bases unmatched. The CDR3 contains 11 residues.

With regard to this clone: Mouse names are used for the genes. The observed sequence ends 1 residue before the CDR3 terminus, with the missing tail filled in from the germline J gene. V is TRBV3 and J is TRBJ2-3, with TRBD2 matching 10 bases. V was clipped by 2 bases and J by 9 bases; unmatched bases: 5. This CDR3 has 14 amino acids. Germline V gene data show CDR1 as SNHLY and CDR2 as FYNGKV (reference sequence). The sequenced part of the CDR3 DNA is TGTGCCAGCAGCTTACAGCTGGGGGGGCGCACGCTGTAT. Amino acid sequence: CASSLQLGGRTLY. The full CDR3 protein reads CASSLQLGGRTLYF.

This clone turned up a few times. Gene names are the mouse ones. The read halts 1 residue ahead of the CDR3 end, with the missing end drawn from the germline J gene. The chain carries TRBV19 and TRBJ2-7; 9 bases match TRBD2. There are 14 residues in the CDR3. Looked up from germline, CDR1 is FNHDT and CDR2 is SITEND (reference sequence). The V segment lost 2 bases and the J segment 3 bases; nucleotides outside the gene matches: 3. CDR3 protein: CASSIDWGLYEQYF. The DNA read from the CDR3 is TGTGCCAGCAGTATTGACTGGGGGCTCTATGAACAGTAC.

On this clone: Gene names denote mouse genes. The CDR3 end lies 1 residue beyond the end of the read and is filled in from the germline J gene. The chain recombines TRBV26 with TRBJ2-5; 10 bases map to TRBD1. This CDR3 has 15 residues. The junction had 1 base not matched to a gene; V was cut back by 4 bases and J by 0 bases. Germline values: CDR1 KGHPV, CDR2 FQNQEV (reference sequence). CDR3 DNA, as far as it was read: TGTGCCAGCAGTCGGGACAGGGGTAACCAAGACACCCAGTAC. This translates into CASSRDRGNQDTQY. The entire CDR3 protein reads CASSRDRGNQDTQYF.

Turning to this clone: All gene names here are mouse names. The read is 1 residue too short to cover the CDR3 end, so that end is filled in from the germline J gene. This chain joins TRBV13-1 and TRBJ2-7; no firm D call. CDR3 length: 11 residues. The V and J ends lost 2 bases and 4 bases respectively, with 4 bases between them. The germline V gene has CDR1 NSHNY and CDR2 SYGAGN. The part of the CDR3 DNA that was read is TGTGCCAGCAGTGACCAGTATGAACAGTAC. Translation gives CASSDQYEQY. The entire CDR3 sequence reads CASSDQYEQYF.

A word on this clone: Here the gene names and germline are mouse. The DNA ends 1 residue before the CDR3 does, and the rest of the CDR3 is filled in from the germline J gene. The chain carries TRBV16 and TRBJ1-2; D unclear. V was trimmed by 5 bases and J by 2 bases, leaving 12 bases between them. This CDR3 is 14 amino acids long. Looked up from germline, CDR1 is SGHSA and CDR2 is FRNQAP. CDR3 DNA (partial): TGTGCAAGCAGCCCCTCGAGACCCAACTCCGACTACACC. As protein: CASSPSRPNSDYT. In full, the CDR3 is CASSPSRPNSDYTF.

This clone was found a few times. Gene names are the mouse ones. The read is 1 residue too short to cover the CDR3 end, so that end is filled in from the germline J gene. The chain joins TRBV26 to TRBJ2-1, with TRBD1 identical over 8 bases. The CDR3 contains 13 residues. The germline CDR1 and CDR2 sequences are KGHPV and FQNQEV (reference sequence). V gave up 3 bases and J gave up 6 bases; unmatched junction bases: 1. The CDR3 DNA, read in part, is TGTGCCAGCAGTCTCAGGGGGCTTGCTGAGCAGTTC. Its translation is CASSLRGLAEQF. The CDR3 reads in full as CASSLRGLAEQFF. Full variable domain (missing parts from reference TRBV26 and TRBJ2-1): NSKVIQTPRYLVKGQGQKAKMRCIPEKGHPVVFWYQQNKNNEFKFLINFQNQEVLQQIDMTEKRFSAECPSNSPCSLEIQSSEAGDSALYLCASSLRGLAEQFFGPGTRLTVL.

Comment on this clone: Mouse gene names and germline throughout. The sequence runs out 1 residue before the end of the CDR3; the remainder is reconstructed from the germline J gene. The rearrangement joins TRBV29 to TRBJ1-6; D ambiguous. TRBJ1-6 is an ORF, with its function uncertain. CDR3 size: 12 residues. The ends were cut back, 6 bases at V and 6 bases at J, with 6 bases in the middle. Germline V gives CDR1 MSHET, CDR2 SYDVDS. CDR3 DNA (partial): TGTGCTAGCAGCTCTCTTAATTCGCCCCTCTAC. This translates into CASSSLNSPLY. Given in full, the CDR3 is CASSSLNSPLYF.

To note about this clone: The germline and genes are mouse ones. The read terminates 1 residue before the CDR3 end, so the remaining end is supplied by the germline J gene. This chain uses TRBV19 with TRBJ2-7, with D perhaps TRBD2 (6 bases). The ends were cut back, 3 bases at V and 3 bases at J, with 13 bases in the middle. The CDR3 is made up of 14 amino acids. Germline V gene lookup returns CDR1 FNHDT and CDR2 SITEND (reference sequence). The CDR3 is CASSKPGLVYEQYF. Partial CDR3 DNA: TGTGCCAGCAGTAAACCGGGACTTGTCTATGAACAGTAC. Using reference TRBV19 and TRBJ2-7 for the parts outside the CDR3, the full variable domain is GGIITQTPKFLIGQEGQKLTLKCQQNFNHDTMYWYRQDSGKGLRLIYYSITENDLQKGDLSEGYDASREKKSSFSLTVTSAQKNEMAVFLCASSKPGLVYEQYFGPGTRLTVL.

For this clone: Each gene name is a mouse one. From the germline J gene comes the end of the CDR3, since the read stops 1 residue before it. V and J are TRBV3 and TRBJ1-4; possibly TRBD1 for D (6 bases). Germline V gives CDR1 SNHLY, CDR2 FYNGKV (reference sequence). V shed 5 bases and J shed 4 bases, with 8 bases lying between them. This CDR3 has 13 amino acids. This CDR3 reads CASSRDNNERLFF. CDR3 DNA, as far as it was read: TGTGCCAGCAGCCGGGACAACAACGAAAGATTATTT.

This clone has a handful of counts. Gene and germline names: mouse. The read terminates 1 residue ahead of where the CDR3 ends, so the germline J gene completes it. The chain recombines TRBV13-2 with TRBJ2-7; a possible D gene is TRBD1 (5 bases). The ends were cut back, 2 bases at V and 5 bases at J, with 5 bases in the middle. This CDR3 is 11 amino acids long. Per germline, CDR1 NNHNN and CDR2 SYGAGS (reference sequence). CDR3 DNA (partial): TGTGCCAGCGGTGACAGGGATGAACAGTAC. Translating it yields CASGDRDEQY. The entire CDR3 reads CASGDRDEQYF.

This clone was counted a few times. The gene symbols are mouse symbols. The chain's CDR3 is CASSSQGNERLFF. The DNA read from the CDR3 is TGTGCCAGCAGCTCACAGGGAAACGAAAGATTATTT. V is TRBV3 and J is TRBJ1-4; a weak D match, TRBD1 (6 bases). Read sequence stops 1 residue before the CDR3 end, and the germline J gene provides the missing end. The CDR3 has 13 amino acids. V shed 4 bases and J shed 5 bases, with 8 bases lying between them. Germline lookup yields CDR1 SNHLY and CDR2 FYNGKV (reference sequence).

This clone was seen a few times. All gene names here are mouse names. Read data end 1 residue before the CDR3 end; the end is taken from the germline J gene. The sample contains more than one DNA sequence encoding this CDR3. J is TRBJ2-7 and V is TRBV5, with 8 bases fitting TRBD2. The CDR3 length is 14 residues. Germline V gives CDR1 LGHNA, CDR2 YNLKQL (reference sequence). V was pared by 0 bases and J by 4 bases, with 2 bases of the junction left unmatched. CDR3 loop: CASSQDWGVYEQYF. Partial CDR3 DNA: TGTGCCAGCAGCCAAGACTGGGGGGTTTATGAACAGTAC.

A note on this clone: Germline and genes here are mouse. The read finishes 1 residue shy of the CDR3 end, and the germline J gene is used to complete it. V usage is TRBV12-1 and J usage is TRBJ2-7; TRBD1 might be the D (5 bases). The germline gives CDR1 SGHSN, CDR2 HYEKVE. Trimming took off 0 bases at V and 4 bases at J, with 9 bases between the two ends. This CDR3 has 13 amino acids. CDR3 DNA (partial): TGTGCCAGCTCTCTCGCGACAGCATATGAACAGTAC. This encodes CASSLATAYEQY. The whole CDR3 sequence is CASSLATAYEQYF.

For this clone: Gene names are mouse gene names. The read terminates 1 residue ahead of where the CDR3 ends, so the germline J gene completes it. This sample includes further DNA sequences coding for the same CDR3. The rearrangement joins TRBV12-2 to TRBJ2-4, with 13 bases lining up with TRBD2. This CDR3 is 15 amino acids long. The germline CDR1 and CDR2 sequences are SGHLS and HYDKME. J lost 3 bases, V lost 2 bases, and 1 base had no gene match. The sequenced part of the CDR3 DNA is TGTGCCAGCTCTCGGGACTGGGGGGGGCAAAACACCTTGTAC. Translating gives CASSRDWGGQNTLY. The whole CDR3 protein reads CASSRDWGGQNTLYF.

In the case of this clone: Gene names and germline match the mouse. The read is 1 residue too short to cover the CDR3 end, so that end is filled in from the germline J gene. The chain is built from TRBV12-2 and TRBJ2-5, with D possibly TRBD2 on 5 matching bases. Trimming stripped 0 bases from V and 6 bases from J, with 9 bases between. Germline lookup yields CDR1 SGHLS and CDR2 HYDKME. This CDR3 comprises 13 residues. The part of the CDR3 DNA that was read is TGTGCCAGCTCTCTCCCCTGGGCGGACACCCAGTAC. Protein product: CASSLPWADTQY. The full CDR3 reads CASSLPWADTQYF. The full variable domain, with the rest looked up from reference TRBV12-2 and TRBJ2-5, is NSGVVQSPRYIIKGKGERSILKCIPISGHLSVAWYQQTQGQELKFFIQHYDKMERDKGNLPSRFSVQQFDDYHSEMNMSALELEDSAVYFCASSLPWADTQYFGPGTRLLVL.

There are a few counts of this clone. The germline and genes are mouse ones. The CDR3 goes on 1 residue after the read ends, and that part is filled in from the germline J gene. The rearrangement links TRBV17 to TRBJ2-1; 8 bases agree with TRBD1. V lost 5 bases and J lost 4; bases outside the gene matches: 4. Per the germline V gene, CDR1 is MNHDT and CDR2 is YYDKIL. The CDR3 extends over 14 amino acids. The CDR3 sequence is CASSLTGVYAEQFF. Incomplete CDR3 DNA: TGTGCTAGCAGTCTGACAGGGGTGTATGCTGAGCAGTTC.

As to this clone: The gene symbols are mouse symbols. The read finishes 1 residue shy of the CDR3 end, and the germline J gene is used to complete it. The chain is built from TRBV26 and TRBJ1-1; TRBD1 agrees at 8 bases. The junction had 1 base not matched to a gene; V was cut back by 6 bases and J by 1 base. Per the germline V gene, CDR1 is KGHPV and CDR2 is FQNQEV (reference sequence). The CDR3 contains 13 residues. The CDR3 DNA, read in part, is TGTGCCAGCAGCAGGGGGCTAAACACAGAAGTCTTC. Translated: CASSRGLNTEVF. The full CDR3 is CASSRGLNTEVFF.

Only a few counts were recorded for this clone. Gene names and germline match the mouse. The read terminates 1 residue ahead of where the CDR3 ends, so the germline J gene completes it. This chain links TRBV26 with TRBJ2-1, with 9 nucleotides matching TRBD1. Trimming took 6 bases from V and 6 from J; bases not matched to a gene: 9. There are 15 residues in the CDR3. The germline gives CDR1 KGHPV, CDR2 FQNQEV (reference sequence). CDR3 DNA (partial): TGTGCCAGCAGCCCCCGAACAGGGGGCCTTGCTGAGCAGTTC. Protein product: CASSPRTGGLAEQF. The complete CDR3 protein is CASSPRTGGLAEQFF.

In its sample, this clone was seen once. Here the gene names and germline are mouse. With the read ending 1 residue before the CDR3 end, the germline J gene is used to fill in that end. The V call is TRBV26, the J call TRBJ2-2; 10 positions agree with TRBD2. Losses at the gene ends were 6 bases for V and 4 bases for J; bases not matched to a gene: 5. The CDR3 runs to 15 residues. Germline assignment: CDR1 KGHPV and CDR2 FQNQEV (reference sequence). The CDR3 sequence is CASSLDWGSTGQLYF. Incomplete CDR3 DNA: TGTGCCAGCAGCCTGGACTGGGGGTCCACCGGGCAGCTCTAC.

As for this clone: The gene symbols are mouse symbols. The read ends 1 residue before the CDR3 terminus; that terminus is restored from the germline J gene. This chain links TRBV26 with TRBJ1-2; no clear D gene. This CDR3 is built from 12 residues. V dropped 2 bases and J dropped 3 bases, with 4 bases sitting between them. CDR1 KGHPV and CDR2 FQNQEV come from the germline V gene (reference sequence). CDR3 bases read: TGTGCCAGCAGTCTGGGGGACTCCGACTACACC. Translated: CASSLGDSDYT. The CDR3 reads in full as CASSLGDSDYTF.

Remarks on this clone: Gene names and germline match the mouse. The CDR3 end lies 1 residue beyond the end of the read and is filled in from the germline J gene. The chain links TRBV15 to TRBJ1-1, with 7 bases lining up with TRBD1. The CDR3 is made up of 13 amino acids. Trimming cost V 6 bases and J 1 base; bases outside gene matches: 2. Germline V gene lookup returns CDR1 SGHND and CDR2 FRSKSL. The DNA read from the CDR3 is TGTGCCAGCAGCTACAGGGGGAACACAGAAGTCTTC. Encoded protein: CASSYRGNTEVF. The full CDR3 protein is CASSYRGNTEVFF.